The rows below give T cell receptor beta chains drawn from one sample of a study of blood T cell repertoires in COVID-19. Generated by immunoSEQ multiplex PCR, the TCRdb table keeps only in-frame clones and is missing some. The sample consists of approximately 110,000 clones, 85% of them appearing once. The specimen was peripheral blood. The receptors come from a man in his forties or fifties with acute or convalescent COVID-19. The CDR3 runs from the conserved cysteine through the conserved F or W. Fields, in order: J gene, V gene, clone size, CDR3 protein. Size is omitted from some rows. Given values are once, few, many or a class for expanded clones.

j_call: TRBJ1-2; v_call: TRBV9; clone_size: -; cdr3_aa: CASSVARGQANYGYTF
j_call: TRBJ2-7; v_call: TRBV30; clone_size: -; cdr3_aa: CAWSVQVLREQYF
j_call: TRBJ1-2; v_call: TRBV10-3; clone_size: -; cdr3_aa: CAISEGQGTSGYTF
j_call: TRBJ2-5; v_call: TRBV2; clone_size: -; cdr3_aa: CAGASGGAETQYF
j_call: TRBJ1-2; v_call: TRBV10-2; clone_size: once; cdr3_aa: CASSESFRNRQFNYGYTF
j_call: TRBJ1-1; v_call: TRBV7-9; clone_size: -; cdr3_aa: CASSSGTGVPEAFF
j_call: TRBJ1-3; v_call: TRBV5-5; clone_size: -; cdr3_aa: CASSLGQGARRNTIYF
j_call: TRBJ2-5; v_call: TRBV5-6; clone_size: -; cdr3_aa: CASSPYTGPLTQETQYF
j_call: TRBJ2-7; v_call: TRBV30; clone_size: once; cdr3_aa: CASGTGYSYEQYF
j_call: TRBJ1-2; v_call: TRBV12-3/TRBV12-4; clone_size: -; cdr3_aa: CASRRRSYGYTF
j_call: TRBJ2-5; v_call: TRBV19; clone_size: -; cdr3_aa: CASSISGGGDTQYF
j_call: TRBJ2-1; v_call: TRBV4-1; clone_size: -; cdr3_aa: CASSQVISSGGPSDEQFF
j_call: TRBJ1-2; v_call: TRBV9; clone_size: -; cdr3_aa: CASSPFREGGNYGYTF
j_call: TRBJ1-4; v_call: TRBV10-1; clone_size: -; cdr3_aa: CASSESRQGDEKLFF
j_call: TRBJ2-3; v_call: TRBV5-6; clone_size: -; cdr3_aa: CASSLWKGAIGTDTQYF
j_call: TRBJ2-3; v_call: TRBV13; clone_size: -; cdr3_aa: CASGLAGGFTDTQYF
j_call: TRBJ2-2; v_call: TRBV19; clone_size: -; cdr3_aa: CASSHRTGGNTGELFF
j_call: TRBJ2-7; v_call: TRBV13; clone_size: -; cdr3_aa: CASSARDRGGYEQYF
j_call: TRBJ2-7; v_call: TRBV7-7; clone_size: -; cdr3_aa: CASSTRTGDEQYF
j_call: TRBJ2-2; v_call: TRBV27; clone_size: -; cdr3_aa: CASSFGGQGSGELFF
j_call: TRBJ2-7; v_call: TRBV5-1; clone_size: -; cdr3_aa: CASSAPGTDEQYF
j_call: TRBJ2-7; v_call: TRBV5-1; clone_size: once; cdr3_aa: CASSTSSSRDSSYEQYF
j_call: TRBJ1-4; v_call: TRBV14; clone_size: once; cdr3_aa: CASSLYRTGTGLFF
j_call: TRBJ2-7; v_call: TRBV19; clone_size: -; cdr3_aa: CASSTAGGPYEQYF
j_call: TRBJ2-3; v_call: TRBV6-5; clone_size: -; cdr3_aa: CASSYSGAREDTQYF
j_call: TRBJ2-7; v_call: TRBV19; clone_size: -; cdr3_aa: CASTKDAGGTFDEQYF
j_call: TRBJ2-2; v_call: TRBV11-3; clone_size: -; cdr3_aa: CASSPNPVNTGELFF
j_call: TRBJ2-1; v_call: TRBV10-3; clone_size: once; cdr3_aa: CAISDGGPWDEQFF
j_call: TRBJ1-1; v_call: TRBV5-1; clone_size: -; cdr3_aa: CASRVGGNTEAFF
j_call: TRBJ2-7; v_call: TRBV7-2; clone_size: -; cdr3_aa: CASSLTFGGGAYEQYF
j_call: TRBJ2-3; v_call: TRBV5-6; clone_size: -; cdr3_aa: CASSFIPGGASTDTQYF
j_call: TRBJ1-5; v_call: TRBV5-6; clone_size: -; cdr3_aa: CASSWAGEGPQPQHF
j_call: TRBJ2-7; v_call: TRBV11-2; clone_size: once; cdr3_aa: CASSYGLAGNLYEQYF
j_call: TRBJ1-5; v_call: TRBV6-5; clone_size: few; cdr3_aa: CASSLRQGVQPQHF
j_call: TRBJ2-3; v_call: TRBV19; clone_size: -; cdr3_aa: CGRGGLDTQYF
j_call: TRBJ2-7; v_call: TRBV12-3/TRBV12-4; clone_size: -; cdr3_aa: CASSGREQYF
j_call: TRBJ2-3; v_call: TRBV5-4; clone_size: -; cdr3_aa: CASSFLSGTDTQYF